The following is a T cell receptor (beta chain) sequence with its context. This specimen belongs to a study of blood T cell repertoires in COVID-19. Turning to the study itself: Both acute and convalescent COVID-19 samples were obtained from the United States, Italy and Spain.

Germline-derived CDR1 and CDR2 are MNHEY and SVGEGT. Between the trimmed V and J ends, which lost 4 bases and 0 bases, there was a span of 9 bases. The CDR3 extends over 15 amino acids. In the study's own analysis: It was from reference gene primer amplification that nucleated cell counts were estimated. Produced via immunoSEQ multiplex PCR; TCRdb's table is partial and in-frame only. The DNA was the basis for D and trimming; V, J and clone size are from that table. Counted here are fewer than 150,000 clones, around 86% occurring once; the ten biggest clones make up roughly 18%. J is TRBJ2-2 and V is TRBV6-2 or TRBV6-3, with D unclear. Sequencing used peripheral blood. The receptor comes from a woman aged 45-65 years who had recovered from COVID-19. CDR3 nucleotides: TGTGCCAGCAGTTCCTGGCAGACGAACACCGGGGAGCTGTTTTTT. It is translated as CASSSWQTNTGELFF.